This record covers a single T cell receptor (beta chain). The CDR3 runs to 15 residues. The germline V gene encodes CDR1 MNHEY and CDR2 SMNVEV (reference sequence). Losses at the gene ends were 5 bases for V and 1 base for J; bases not matched to a gene: 7. Clones were sequenced by immunoSEQ multiplex PCR, and TCRdb holds only the in-frame ones, with some missing. The data contain around 690,000 clones, about 90% of them singletons. The source of the sample is a study of shared clonotypes between healthy human individuals. The sample consisted of memory CD8+ T cells from PBMCs. Subset reported: CD45RO+ cells pooled with CCR7-negative TemRA cells. The TCR sequence derives from a man aged 18 to 29 in good health. Some clones in this sample may be carry-over from other donors' samples. The genes are TRBV27 and TRBJ2-7, with 8 bases matching TRBD1. The CDR3 sequence is CASSPRQGTSYEQYF. The CDR3 bases are TGTGCCAGCAGTCCCCGACAGGGGACTTCCTACGAGCAGTACTTC.